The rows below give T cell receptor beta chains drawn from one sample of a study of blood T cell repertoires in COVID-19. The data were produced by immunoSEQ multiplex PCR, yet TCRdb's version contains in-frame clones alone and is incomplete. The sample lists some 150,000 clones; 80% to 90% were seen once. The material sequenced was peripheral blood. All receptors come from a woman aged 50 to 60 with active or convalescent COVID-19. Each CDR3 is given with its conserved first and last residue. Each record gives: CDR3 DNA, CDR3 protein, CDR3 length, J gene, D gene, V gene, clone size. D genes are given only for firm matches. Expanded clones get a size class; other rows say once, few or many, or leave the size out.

TGTGCCAGCAGCCCCGGGACAGGAGATTCCTACGAGCAGTACTTC CASSPGTGDSYEQYF 15 TRBJ2-7 TRBD1 TRBV11-1 -
TGCGCCAGCAGCCATAACCAGGGGGGAGCTTTCTTT CASSHNQGGAFF 12 TRBJ1-1 TRBD1 TRBV4-3 -
TGTGCCAGCAGCCCTACAGGGACTAGCGTTTACAATGAGCAGTTCTTC CASSPTGTSVYNEQFF 16 TRBJ2-1 TRBD2 TRBV11-3 -
TGTGCCTGGGGTAGCGGGACCTACGAGCAGTACTTC CAWGSGTYEQYF 12 TRBJ2-7 TRBD2 TRBV30 -
TGTGCCAGCAGCTTAGAAGCGGGTTCGAAGCCCCAGCATTTT CASSLEAGSKPQHF 14 TRBJ1-5 - TRBV7-8 -
TGTGCCAGCAGCTTATTAGCGGGGGGGAGAGAGACCCAGTACTTC CASSLLAGGRETQYF 15 TRBJ2-5 TRBD2 TRBV7-3 -
TGTGCCAGCAGCTTGAGCGGGGCTAGCACAGATACGCAGTATTTT CASSLSGASTDTQYF 15 TRBJ2-3 TRBD2 TRBV9 -
TGTGCCAGCAGCCTATCAGGGGGTCCTACTGAAGCTTTCTTT CASSLSGGPTEAFF 14 TRBJ1-1 TRBD1 TRBV3-1/TRBV3-2 -
TGTGCCTGTAGGCCGGGTAGTAACATTCAGTACTTC CACRPGSNIQYF 12 TRBJ2-4 - TRBV30 -
TGTGCCAGCAGCTTGACCTCGCCAGGATTAAATTCACCCCTCCACTTT CASSLTSPGLNSPLHF 16 TRBJ1-6 - TRBV7-6 -
TGTGCCACCAGTACGGACAGGGGGGGTCCAACCGGGGAGCTGTTTTTT CATSTDRGGPTGELFF 16 TRBJ2-2 TRBD1 TRBV24-1 -
TGCGCCAGCAGCCAACTTGGACTAGGAGGCACAGATACGCAGTATTTT CASSQLGLGGTDTQYF 16 TRBJ2-3 TRBD2 TRBV4-3 -
TGTGCCTGGAGTGTAGGGGGAGGGGCAGGCTACACCTTC CAWSVGGGAGYTF 13 TRBJ1-2 - TRBV30 -
TGCGCCAGCAGCCTTACAGGGGGGTCCTACAATGAGCAGTTCTTC CASSLTGGSYNEQFF 15 TRBJ2-1 TRBD1 TRBV5-1 -
TGTGCCAGCAGCTTAGTCTGGGGGCCAGAGACCCAGTACTTC CASSLVWGPETQYF 14 TRBJ2-5 - TRBV7-9 -
TGTGCCATCAGTTCGGGGGACAGGTTACGCTACACCTTC CAISSGDRLRYTF 13 TRBJ1-2 TRBD1 TRBV10-3 -
TGTGCCAGCAGCTTAGCGGGACACCCCAGCTCCTACAATGAGCAGTTCTTC CASSLAGHPSSYNEQFF 17 TRBJ2-1 - TRBV7-9 -
TGTGCCAGCAGTTACGTGGGGGCGCGGACAGATACGCAGTATTTT CASSYVGARTDTQYF 15 TRBJ2-3 - TRBV6-5 -
TGTGCCAGCAGCTCCGGGACAAGGTATCAGCCCCAGCATTTT CASSSGTRYQPQHF 14 TRBJ1-5 - TRBV7-2 -
TGTGCCAGTAGTATATCAGGGGCCCAGAATCAGCCCCAGCATTTT CASSISGAQNQPQHF 15 TRBJ1-5 - TRBV19 -
TGTGCCAGCAGTTTCCGGGGTACCAACACTGAAGCTTTCTTT CASSFRGTNTEAFF 14 TRBJ1-1 - TRBV27 -
TGTGCCAGCAGCTTTTCTAGCGGCAGGAACATTCAGTACTTC CASSFSSGRNIQYF 14 TRBJ2-4 TRBD2 TRBV5-8 -
TGTGCCAGCAGTTTGGCCTGGAGCTCCTATAATTCACCCCTCCACTTT CASSLAWSSYNSPLHF 16 TRBJ1-6 - TRBV27 -
TGTGCCAGCAGTTTATCCCGGGGGGGTGGATATGGCTACACCTTC CASSLSRGGGYGYTF 15 TRBJ1-2 - TRBV27 -
TGTGCCAGTAGTACCCCCCCCCAGGGAAATAATTCACCCCTCCACTTT CASSTPPQGNNSPLHF 16 TRBJ1-6 - TRBV19 -
TGTGCCAGCAGCCAAGGAGGGGGATATGGCTACACCTTC CASSQGGGYGYTF 13 TRBJ1-2 - TRBV14 -
TGTGCCAGCGGGAGGGGGGGGTACTATGGCTACACCTTC CASGRGGYYGYTF 13 TRBJ1-2 - TRBV27 -
TGTGCCAGCTCACCTCCCAACGGGGGACAGGGAGGCGGTGAGCAGTTCTTC CASSPPNGGQGGGEQFF 17 TRBJ2-1 TRBD1 TRBV18 once
TGTGCCAGCGGCGACAGGGGGCGGGCAGATACGCAGTATTTT CASGDRGRADTQYF 14 TRBJ2-3 TRBD1 TRBV2 -
TGTGCCAGCAGTGGACCGGGACTAGCGGGAGTGTTCCAGTTCTTC CASSGPGLAGVFQFF 15 TRBJ2-1 TRBD2 TRBV28 -
TGTGCCAGCAGCCTCACGGGGACACAAGAAGCTTTCTTT CASSLTGTQEAFF 13 TRBJ1-1 - TRBV5-4 few
TGTGCCAGTAGTCAACAGACGAACACTGAAGCTTTCTTT CASSQQTNTEAFF 13 TRBJ1-1 - TRBV19 -
TGTGCCAGCAGTCGGACAGGGGGCTTCAATGAGCAGTTCTTC CASSRTGGFNEQFF 14 TRBJ2-1 TRBD1 TRBV3-1/TRBV3-2 -
TGTGCCAGCAGTAGTGACGAAGGACAAGGGTCGGGCTACACCTTC CASSSDEGQGSGYTF 15 TRBJ1-2 - TRBV6-4 -
TGTGCCAGCGCCGACAGAGACAATCAGCCCCAGCATTTT CASADRDNQPQHF 13 TRBJ1-5 - TRBV27 -
TGCGCCAGCAGCTTGGAACGGGACATAGGCACAGATACGCAGTATTTT CASSLERDIGTDTQYF 16 TRBJ2-3 - TRBV5-1 -
TGTGCCAGCAGCTCCCGACAGGGAAACACCATATATTTT CASSSRQGNTIYF 13 TRBJ1-3 - TRBV7-3 -
TGTGCAAGTCGCCCACCCACCCGCAGGGGGAACTATGGCTACACCTTC CASRPPTRRGNYGYTF 16 TRBJ1-2 - TRBV12-2 -
TGTGCCAGCAGCCGAGACAGGTTCAGCAATCAGCCCCAGCATTTT CASSRDRFSNQPQHF 15 TRBJ1-5 - TRBV2 -
TGCGCCAGCAGCCCCCGGACTTTCCCACAAGAGACCCAGTACTTC CASSPRTFPQETQYF 15 TRBJ2-5 - TRBV4-1 -
TGTGCCAGCAGTCTCCTATACGGGACTAGCTTAGATACGCAGTATTTT CASSLLYGTSLDTQYF 16 TRBJ2-3 TRBD2 TRBV7-2 -
TGCGCCAGCAGCTTGGTTGGTACAAACAATGAGCAGTTCTTC CASSLVGTNNEQFF 14 TRBJ2-1 - TRBV5-1 -
TGTGCCAGCGGAGAAACCTACGAGCAGTACTTC CASGETYEQYF 11 TRBJ2-7 - TRBV2 -
TGTGCCAGCAGGAAAAGAGCGGGACAAGAGACCCAGTACTTC CASRKRAGQETQYF 14 TRBJ2-5 TRBD2 TRBV28 -
TGTGCCAGCAGCGTAGACTCCGGTCAGCCCCAGCATTTT CASSVDSGQPQHF 13 TRBJ1-5 - TRBV9 -
TGTGCCAGCAACGATTGGGGTCAGGGTAGAATCACCGGGGAGCTGTTTTTT CASNDWGQGRITGELFF 17 TRBJ2-2 - TRBV5-5 few
TGTGCCAGCAGCTTGTGGCAGAACTCCTACGAGCAGTACTTC CASSLWQNSYEQYF 14 TRBJ2-7 - TRBV5-8 -
TGTGCCTGGACCCGGGACAGCGTTAACAATGAGCAGTTCTTC CAWTRDSVNNEQFF 14 TRBJ2-1 TRBD1 TRBV30 once
TGTGCCAGCAGTCCCGGACAGGGTCGTGGCTACACCTTC CASSPGQGRGYTF 13 TRBJ1-2 TRBD1 TRBV7-3 -
TGTGCTAGTGGTTTGGGACTGGCGAACACCGGGGAGCTGTTTTTT CASGLGLANTGELFF 15 TRBJ2-2 - TRBV12-5 -
TGTGCCAGCAGCTTTATCTCTTCGTCCTACGAGCAGTACTTC CASSFISSSYEQYF 14 TRBJ2-7 - TRBV7-2 -
TGTGCCACCAGCAGAGATCATACAGGGAGCACTGAAGCTTTCTTT CATSRDHTGSTEAFF 15 TRBJ1-1 - TRBV15 -
TGTGCCAGTAGTATAGCGGGACAGAGCTCTGGAAACACCATATATTTT CASSIAGQSSGNTIYF 16 TRBJ1-3 TRBD1 TRBV19 once